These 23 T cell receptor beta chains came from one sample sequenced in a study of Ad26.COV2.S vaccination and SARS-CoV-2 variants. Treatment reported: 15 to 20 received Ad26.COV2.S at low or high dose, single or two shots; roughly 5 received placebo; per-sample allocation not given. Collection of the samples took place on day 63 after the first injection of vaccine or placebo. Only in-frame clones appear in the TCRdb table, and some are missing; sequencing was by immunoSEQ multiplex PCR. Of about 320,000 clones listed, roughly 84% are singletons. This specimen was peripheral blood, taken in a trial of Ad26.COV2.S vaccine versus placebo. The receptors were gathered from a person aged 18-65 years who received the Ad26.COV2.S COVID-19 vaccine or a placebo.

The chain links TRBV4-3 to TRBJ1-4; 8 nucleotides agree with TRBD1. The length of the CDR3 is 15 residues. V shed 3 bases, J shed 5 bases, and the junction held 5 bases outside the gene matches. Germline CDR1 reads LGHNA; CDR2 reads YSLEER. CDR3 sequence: CASSHGGQANEKLFF. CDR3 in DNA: TGCGCCAGCAGCCATGGGGGACAGGCAAATGAAAAACTGTTTTTT.

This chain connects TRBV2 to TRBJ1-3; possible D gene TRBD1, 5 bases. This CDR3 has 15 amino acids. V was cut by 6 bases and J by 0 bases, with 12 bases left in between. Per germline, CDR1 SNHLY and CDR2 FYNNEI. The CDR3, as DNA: TGTGCCAGCAGACCGGGACGCTCCTCTGGAAACACCATATATTTT. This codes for CASRPGRSSGNTIYF.

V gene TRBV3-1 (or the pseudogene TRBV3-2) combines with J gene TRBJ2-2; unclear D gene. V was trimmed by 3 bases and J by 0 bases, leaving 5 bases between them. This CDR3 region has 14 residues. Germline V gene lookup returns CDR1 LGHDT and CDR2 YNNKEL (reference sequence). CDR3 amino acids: CASSHSPNTGELFF. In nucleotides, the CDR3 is TGTGCCAGCAGCCATTCCCCGAACACCGGGGAGCTGTTTTTT.

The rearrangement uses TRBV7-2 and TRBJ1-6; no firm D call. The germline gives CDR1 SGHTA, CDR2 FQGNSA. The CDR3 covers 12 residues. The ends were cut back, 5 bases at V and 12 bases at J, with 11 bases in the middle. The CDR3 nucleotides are TGTGCCAGCAGCCCCCGCCTGGGACCCCTCCACTTT. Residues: CASSPRLGPLHF. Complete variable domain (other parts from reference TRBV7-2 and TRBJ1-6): GAGVSQSPSNKVTEKGKDVELRCDPISGHTALYWYRQSLGQGLEFLIYFQGNSAPDKSGLPSDRFSAERTGGSVSTLTIQRTQQEDSAVYLCASSPRLGPLHFGNGTRLTVT.

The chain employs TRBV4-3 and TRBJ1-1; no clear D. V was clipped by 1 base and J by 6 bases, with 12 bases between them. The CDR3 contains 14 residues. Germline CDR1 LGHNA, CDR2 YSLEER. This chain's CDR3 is CASSQGGSVAEAFF. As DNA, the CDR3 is TGCGCCAGCAGCCAAGGTGGGTCGGTCGCTGAAGCTTTCTTT.

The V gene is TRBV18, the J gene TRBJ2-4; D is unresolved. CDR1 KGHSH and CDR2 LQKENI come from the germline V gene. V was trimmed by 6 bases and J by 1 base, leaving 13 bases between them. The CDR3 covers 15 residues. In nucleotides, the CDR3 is TGTGCCAGCTCCCATGGCCCCGGGGCCAAAAACATTCAGTACTTC. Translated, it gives CASSHGPGAKNIQYF.

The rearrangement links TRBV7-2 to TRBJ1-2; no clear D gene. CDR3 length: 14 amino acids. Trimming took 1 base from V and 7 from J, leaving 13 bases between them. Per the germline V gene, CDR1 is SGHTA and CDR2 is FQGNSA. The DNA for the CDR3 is TGTGCCAGCAGCTTAGAAGTCTTGTTCGGTGGCTACACCTTC. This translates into CASSLEVLFGGYTF.

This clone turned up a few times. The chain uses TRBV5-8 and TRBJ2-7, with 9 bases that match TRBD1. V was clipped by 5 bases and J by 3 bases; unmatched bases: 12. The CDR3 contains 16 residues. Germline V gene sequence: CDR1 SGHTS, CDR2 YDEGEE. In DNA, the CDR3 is TGTGCCAGCAGGGGAAAGTTCGGGACAGGGTTCTACGAGCAGTACTTC. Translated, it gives CASRGKFGTGFYEQYF.

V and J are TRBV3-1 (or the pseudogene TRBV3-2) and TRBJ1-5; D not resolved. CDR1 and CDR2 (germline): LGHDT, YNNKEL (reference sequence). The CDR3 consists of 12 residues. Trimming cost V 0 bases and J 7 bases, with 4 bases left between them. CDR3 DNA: TGTGCCAGCAGCCAAGAAAGGCAGCCCCAGCATTTT. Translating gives CASSQERQPQHF.

CDR3 residues: CASSLYGANTNIQYF. The CDR3 coding sequence is TGTGCCAGCAGCCTTTATGGGGCGAATACGAACATTCAGTACTTC. The rearrangement links TRBV3-1 (or the pseudogene TRBV3-2) to TRBJ2-4, with D perhaps TRBD1 (5 bases). The V gene's germline CDR1 is LGHDT and CDR2 YNNKEL (reference sequence). This CDR3 is built from 15 residues. Deletions cut 4 bases from V and 7 bases from J, with 17 bases between.

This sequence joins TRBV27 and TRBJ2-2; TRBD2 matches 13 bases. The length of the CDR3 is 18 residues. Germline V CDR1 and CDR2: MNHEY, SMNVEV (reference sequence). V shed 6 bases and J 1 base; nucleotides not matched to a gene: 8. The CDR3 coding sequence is TGTGCCAGCAGGGGATTGACTAGCGGGGGGCTGAACACCGGGGAGCTGTTTTTT. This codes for CASRGLTSGGLNTGELFF.

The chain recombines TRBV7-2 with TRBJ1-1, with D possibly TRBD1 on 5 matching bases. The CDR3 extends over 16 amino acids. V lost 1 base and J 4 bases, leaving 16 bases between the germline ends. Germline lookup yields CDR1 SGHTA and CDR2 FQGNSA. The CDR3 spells CASSLETGRLSTEAFF. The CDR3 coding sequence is TGTGCCAGCAGCTTAGAAACGGGGCGCTTAAGCACTGAAGCTTTCTTT.

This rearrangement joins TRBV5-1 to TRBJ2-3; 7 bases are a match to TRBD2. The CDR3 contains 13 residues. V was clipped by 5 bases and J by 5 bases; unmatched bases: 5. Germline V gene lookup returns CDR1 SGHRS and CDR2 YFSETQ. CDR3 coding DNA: TGCGCCAGCAGTCGAGGGGAGGGAGATACGCAGTATTTT. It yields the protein CASSRGEGDTQYF.

CDR3 coding DNA: TGTGCCAGCAGCCGACTAGCGGGGGGAACTTACAATGAGCAGTTCTTC. Translating gives CASSRLAGGTYNEQFF. The chain is built from TRBV14 and TRBJ2-1, with 13 bases that match TRBD2. V lost 4 bases, J lost 4 bases, and 4 bases stayed unmatched. CDR1 is SGHDN and CDR2 is FVKESK in the germline V gene. The CDR3 runs 16 residues.

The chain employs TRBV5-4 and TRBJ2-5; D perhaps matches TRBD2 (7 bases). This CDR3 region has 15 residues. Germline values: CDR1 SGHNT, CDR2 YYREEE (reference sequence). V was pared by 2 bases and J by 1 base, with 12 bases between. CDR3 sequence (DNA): TGTGCCAGCAGCTTTGGGGGGGGCCCCCAAGAGACCCAGTACTTC. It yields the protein CASSFGGGPQETQYF.

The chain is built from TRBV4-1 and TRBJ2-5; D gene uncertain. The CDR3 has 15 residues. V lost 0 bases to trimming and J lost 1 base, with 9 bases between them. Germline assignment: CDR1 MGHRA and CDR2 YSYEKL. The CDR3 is CASSQDAASQETQYF. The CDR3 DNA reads TGCGCCAGCAGCCAAGATGCGGCCAGCCAAGAGACCCAGTACTTC.

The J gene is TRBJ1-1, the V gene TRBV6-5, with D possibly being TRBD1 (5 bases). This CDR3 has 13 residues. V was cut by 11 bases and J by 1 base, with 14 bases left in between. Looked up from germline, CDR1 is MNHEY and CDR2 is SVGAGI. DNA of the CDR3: TGTGCCGGGTCGGGGGACCAGAACACTGAAGCTTTCTTT. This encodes CAGSGDQNTEAFF.

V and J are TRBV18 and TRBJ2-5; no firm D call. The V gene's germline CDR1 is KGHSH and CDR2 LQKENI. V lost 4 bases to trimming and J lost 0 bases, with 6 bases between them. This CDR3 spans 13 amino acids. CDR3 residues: CASSQSYQETQYF. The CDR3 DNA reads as TGTGCCAGCTCACAGAGCTACCAAGAGACCCAGTACTTC.

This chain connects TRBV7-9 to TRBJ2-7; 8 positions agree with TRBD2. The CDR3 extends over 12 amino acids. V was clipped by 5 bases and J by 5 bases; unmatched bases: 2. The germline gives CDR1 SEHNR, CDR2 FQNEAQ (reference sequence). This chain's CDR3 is CASSPGGDEQYF. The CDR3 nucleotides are TGTGCCAGCAGCCCCGGGGGGGACGAGCAGTACTTC. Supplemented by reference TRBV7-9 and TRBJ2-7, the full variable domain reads DTGVSQNPRHKITKRGQNVTFRCDPISEHNRLYWYRQTLGQGPEFLTYFQNEAQLEKSRLLSDRFSAERPKGSFSTLEIQRTEQGDSAMYLCASSPGGDEQYFGPGTRLTVT.

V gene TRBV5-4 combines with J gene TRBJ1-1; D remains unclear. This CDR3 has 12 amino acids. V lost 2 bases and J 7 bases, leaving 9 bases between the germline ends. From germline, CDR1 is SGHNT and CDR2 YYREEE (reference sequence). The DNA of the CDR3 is TGTGCCAGCAGCTTCCAGACTGGTGAAGCTTTCTTT. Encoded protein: CASSFQTGEAFF.

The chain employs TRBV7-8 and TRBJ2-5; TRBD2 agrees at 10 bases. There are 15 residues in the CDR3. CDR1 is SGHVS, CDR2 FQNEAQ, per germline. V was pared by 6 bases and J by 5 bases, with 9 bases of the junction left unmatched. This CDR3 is CASSPTSGAWETQYF. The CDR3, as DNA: TGTGCCAGCAGTCCTACTAGCGGGGCATGGGAGACCCAGTACTTC.

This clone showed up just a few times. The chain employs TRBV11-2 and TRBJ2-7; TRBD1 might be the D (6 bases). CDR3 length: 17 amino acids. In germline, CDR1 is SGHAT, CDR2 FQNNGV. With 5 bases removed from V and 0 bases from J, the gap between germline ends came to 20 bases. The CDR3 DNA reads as TGTGCCAGCAGCCCAAGAGCCAGGGACACCTCCTCCTACGAGCAGTACTTC. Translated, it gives CASSPRARDTSSYEQYF.

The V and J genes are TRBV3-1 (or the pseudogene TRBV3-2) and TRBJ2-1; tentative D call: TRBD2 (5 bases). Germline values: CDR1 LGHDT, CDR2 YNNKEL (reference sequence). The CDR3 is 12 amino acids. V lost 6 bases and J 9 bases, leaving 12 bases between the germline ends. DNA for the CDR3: TGTGCCAGCAGGACTACCTACGGTGAGCAGTTCTTC. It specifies CASRTTYGEQFF.